These 9 T cell receptor beta chains were all obtained from the same sample, sequenced in a study of cytomegalovirus exposure and HLA in healthy donors. 13 Jbeta primers and 60 Vbeta primers were used for the PCR. The table came from immunoSEQ multiplex PCR; TCRdb's copy has only in-frame clones and leaves some out. The profile shows about 170,000 clones, around 82% of them singletons. Sequenced: PBMCs. All receptors come from a male donor in good health and CMV-seronegative.

This clone was recorded once. This rearrangement joins TRBV7-2 to TRBJ2-1; 7 bases fit TRBD2. The CDR3 is made up of 13 amino acids. Germline-derived CDR1 and CDR2 are SGHTA and FQGNSA. V lost 5 bases to trimming and J lost 7 bases; unmatched junction nucleotides: 5. The CDR3 sequence is CASSVGGKNEQFF. CDR3 DNA sequence: TGTGCCAGCAGCGTCGGGGGGAAGAATGAGCAGTTCTTC.

The rearrangement uses TRBV4-2 and TRBJ2-7; TRBD1 is a possible D gene (6 bases). This CDR3 contains 14 residues. The germline V gene encodes CDR1 LGHNA and CDR2 YNFKEQ. The V and J ends lost 0 bases and 4 bases respectively, with 10 bases between them. The CDR3 sequence is CASSQDSQGYEQYF. The CDR3 nucleotides read TGTGCCAGCAGCCAAGATTCTCAGGGGTACGAGCAGTACTTC.

The rearrangement links TRBV7-2 to TRBJ2-5; TRBD2 agrees at 14 bases. The V and J ends lost 4 bases and 5 bases, in that order; junction bases with no gene match: 15. The germline CDR1 and CDR2 sequences are SGHTA and FQGNSA. The CDR3 runs to 19 residues. The CDR3 region has the DNA TGTGCCAGCAGCTCGGCTGCGGGACTAGCGGGGGCCCTTGGGGAGACCCAGTACTTC. Protein sequence: CASSSAAGLAGALGETQYF.

The genes are TRBV5-1 and TRBJ2-3; a weak D match, TRBD2 (6 bases). The CDR3 runs to 17 residues. CDR1 SGHRS and CDR2 YFSETQ come from the germline V gene. The V and J ends lost 0 bases and 4 bases respectively, with 18 bases between them. CDR3 in DNA: TGCGCCAGCAGCTTGGCCTTGGCGGGGATGTTTGCAGATACGCAGTATTTT. Translating gives CASSLALAGMFADTQYF.

Remarks on this clone: The identical CDR3 is also encoded by other nucleotide sequences in the sample. The chain has TRBV5-6 and TRBJ1-2; D possibly corresponds to TRBD1 (5 bases). CDR3 length: 11 residues. Trimming removed 1 base from V and 8 bases from J, with 6 bases in between. The germline V gene has CDR1 SGHDT and CDR2 YYEEEE. The CDR3 nucleotides are TGTGCCAGCAGCTTGTCAGGGGGCTACACCTTC. Amino acids: CASSLSGGYTF. Using reference TRBV5-6 and TRBJ1-2 for the parts outside the CDR3, the full variable domain is DAGVTQSPTHLIKTRGQQVTLRCSPKSGHDTVSWYQQALGQGPQFIFQYYEEEERQRGNFPDRFSGHQFPNYSSELNVNALLLGDSALYLCASSLSGGYTFGSGTRLTVV.

There are a few counts of this clone. The chain uses TRBV7-2 and TRBJ2-2; D gene uncertain. Germline lookup yields CDR1 SGHTA and CDR2 FQGNSA. CDR3 length equals 15 residues. V lost 1 base and J 0 bases, leaving 6 bases between the germline ends. CDR3 coding DNA: TGTGCCAGCAGCTTAGGTAGTACGAACACCGGGGAGCTGTTTTTT. Translation: CASSLGSTNTGELFF.

The chain joins TRBV9 to TRBJ2-7, with 7 bases lining up with TRBD1. Germline CDR1 SGDLS, CDR2 YYNGEE. This CDR3 is 15 amino acids long. V lost 0 bases to trimming and J lost 1 base; unmatched junction nucleotides: 4. The CDR3 region has the DNA TGTGCCAGCAGCGTAGGGCAGGGGGAATCCTACGAGCAGTACTTC. Encoded protein: CASSVGQGESYEQYF. The variable domain in full, with the rest retrieved from reference TRBV9 and TRBJ2-7, is DSGVTQTPKHLITATGQRVTLRCSPRSGDLSVYWYQQSLDQGLQFLIQYYNGEERAKGNILERFSAQQFPDLHSELNLSSLELGDSALYFCASSVGQGESYEQYFGPGTRLTVT.

The chain joins TRBV14 to TRBJ2-1; D unresolved. This CDR3 spans 17 amino acids. Germline V gene lookup returns CDR1 SGHDN and CDR2 FVKESK. V lost 1 base, J lost 4 bases, and 17 bases lay in between. Here the CDR3 reads CASSQGLPSYFYNEQFF. DNA for the CDR3: TGTGCCAGCAGCCAAGGATTACCTTCCTACTTTTACAATGAGCAGTTCTTC.

This chain links TRBV5-6 with TRBJ2-3; D is perhaps TRBD2 (6 bases). Germline CDR1 is SGHDT and CDR2 is YYEEEE. Trimming took off 2 bases at V and 3 bases at J, with 13 bases between the two ends. The CDR3 runs to 15 residues. CDR3 nucleotide sequence: TGTGCCAGCAGCTTCGGGGGTTTGGGGACAGATACGCAGTATTTT. It yields the protein CASSFGGLGTDTQYF.